This T cell receptor (beta chain) emerged from a study of T cells expressing NK-cell markers (TCRdb year 2020). About the study as a whole: Fewer than ten donors provided sorted CD3+CD56+NKG2C+, CD3+CD56+NKG2C- and CD3+CD56-NKG2C+ T-cell subsets, whose TCR beta-chain repertoires were profiled. Among the eight sequenced donors, seven were HCMV-seropositive and one was HCMV-seronegative. The study sequenced eight donors, all healthy volunteers chosen at random: three men and five women. Sequencing of the libraries produced 2 x 150 bp reads on Illumina HiSeq 2000/2500, MiSeq or NextSeq.

What the research found in general, with its limitations: In six donors, the dominant CD3+CD56+NKG2C+ clonotypes were found to rank among the top 10 CD8+ clonotypes and to make up roughly 1.0-7.5% of CD8+ T cells. Whether the expanded NKG2C-expressing T cell clones were specific for HCMV antigens was left unclear. Those dominant clonotypes were again the most abundant among CD3+CD56-NKG2C+ cells in four donors, at roughly 25-60.1%.

Based on the germline V gene, the CDR1 and CDR2 sequences are KGHSH and LQKENI. The CDR3 measures 16 amino acids from cysteine to phenylalanine. The protein alone is recorded here. As regards this clonotype: Its cognate antigen has yet to be identified.

To determine HCMV serostatus, a commercial ELISA kit was used to detect HCMV-specific IgG in serum. Ficoll density gradient centrifugation was used to isolate peripheral blood mononuclear cells from blood. The sample was run on an Illumina HiSeq 2000. TCR beta cDNA libraries were prepared using 5'RACE template switching, which introduced a universal primer site and unique molecular identifiers. Synthesis of cDNA was primed from the TCR beta constant segment and was followed by two consecutive PCR amplification steps. Per the authors' processing: MIGEC was used to demultiplex reads and group reads by UMI, and MiTCR was used to assemble and quantify clonotypes. To exclude erroneous sequences, any TCR cDNA sequence not supported by at least two reads was discarded. The tcR package was used for downstream repertoire analysis, and clonotypes were matched across fractions by CDR3 nucleotide sequence plus V segment. VDJmatch was used to annotate antigen specificity against VDJdb, with one amino acid substitution allowed in CDR3. Once TCRdb had reprocessed the reads, it stored one entry per CDR3 protein sequence and supplied no DNA. The V and J calls reflect TCRdb's pipeline rather than the authors' work. The sample's table lists a count of approximately 150,000 distinct CDR3 sequences. Around a sixth of the sample lies in the top ten.

The sequence joins TRBV18 to TRBJ1-6. This sequence was found in a woman aged 18 to 69 in good health. Sequenced: blood T cells: a sorted CD56 or NKG2C T cell subset, CD4+ or CD8+ T cells, or bulk PBMC T cells (not recorded which). The CDR3 amino acid sequence is: CASSPVVGSDNSPLHF.